This is a list of T cell receptor beta chains from one sample in a study of cytomegalovirus exposure and HLA in healthy donors. The method was immunoSEQ multiplex PCR; TCRdb's version includes in-frame clones alone and lacks a portion of them. The profile shows under 200,000 clones, roughly 70% of them singletons. The material sequenced was PBMCs. These receptors were taken from a girl aged 5 to 17 in good health and CMV-seronegative. Each CDR3 is given with its conserved first and last residue. The order of the fields is J gene, D gene, CDR3 length, clone size, V gene, CDR3 protein, CDR3 DNA. D genes are given only for firm matches. Size tells how often a clone was seen (once, few, many) or the class of an expanded clone, and some rows leave it out.

j_gene: TRBJ2-7
d_gene: -
len: 13
abundance: -
v_gene: TRBV9
CDR3aa: CASSGPQGSEQYF
CDR3nt: TGTGCCAGCAGCGGCCCTCAGGGGAGCGAGCAGTACTTC

j_gene: TRBJ2-1
d_gene: -
len: 15
abundance: once
v_gene: TRBV27
CDR3aa: CASSFAPRVDNEQFF
CDR3nt: TGTGCCAGCAGTTTCGCCCCCCGGGTAGACAATGAGCAGTTCTTC

j_gene: TRBJ1-1
d_gene: -
len: 11
abundance: -
v_gene: TRBV5-4
CDR3aa: CASSWRQEAFF
CDR3nt: TGTGCCAGCAGCTGGAGGCAGGAAGCTTTCTTT

j_gene: TRBJ2-7
d_gene: TRBD1
len: 14
abundance: -
v_gene: TRBV30
CDR3aa: CAWNRGTASYEQYF
CDR3nt: TGTGCCTGGAACAGGGGGACGGCTTCCTACGAGCAGTACTTC

j_gene: TRBJ1-1
d_gene: TRBD1
len: 14
abundance: -
v_gene: TRBV2
CDR3aa: CASSSDTTGVGAFF
CDR3nt: TGTGCCAGCAGCTCCGACACTACAGGGGTTGGTGCTTTCTTT

j_gene: TRBJ2-1
d_gene: -
len: 14
abundance: -
v_gene: TRBV5-1
CDR3aa: CASSSVKEVPEQFF
CDR3nt: TGCGCCAGCAGCTCGGTCAAGGAGGTTCCTGAGCAGTTCTTC

j_gene: TRBJ2-7
d_gene: TRBD1
len: 14
abundance: few
v_gene: TRBV11-2
CDR3aa: CASSPGTGIYEQYF
CDR3nt: TGTGCCAGCAGTCCCGGGACAGGAATTTACGAGCAGTACTTC

j_gene: TRBJ1-2
d_gene: -
len: 14
abundance: few
v_gene: TRBV27
CDR3aa: CASRPDQGFYGYTF
CDR3nt: TGTGCCAGCAGGCCCGATCAGGGGTTTTATGGCTACACCTTC

j_gene: TRBJ2-1
d_gene: -
len: 13
abundance: few
v_gene: TRBV9
CDR3aa: CASSSNLAGEQFF
CDR3nt: TGTGCCAGCAGCTCAAACCTCGCGGGTGAGCAGTTCTTC

j_gene: TRBJ2-6
d_gene: -
len: 16
abundance: few
v_gene: TRBV18
CDR3aa: CASSPPGRSGANVLTF
CDR3nt: TGTGCCAGCTCACCACCGGGGAGATCCGGGGCCAACGTCCTGACTTTC

j_gene: TRBJ2-7
d_gene: -
len: 13
abundance: few
v_gene: TRBV5-4
CDR3aa: CASSGRDAYEQYF
CDR3nt: TGTGCCAGCAGCGGGCGGGACGCCTACGAGCAGTACTTC

j_gene: TRBJ1-6
d_gene: -
len: 16
abundance: -
v_gene: TRBV9
CDR3aa: CASSANPGLYNSPLHF
CDR3nt: TGTGCCAGCAGCGCTAACCCGGGACTCTATAATTCACCCCTCCACTTT

j_gene: TRBJ2-3
d_gene: TRBD2
len: 15
abundance: -
v_gene: TRBV6-1
CDR3aa: CASSTSGGAVDTQYF
CDR3nt: TGTGCCAGCAGTACTAGCGGGGGGGCAGTAGATACGCAGTATTTT

j_gene: TRBJ1-2
d_gene: -
len: 14
abundance: -
v_gene: TRBV5-8
CDR3aa: CASSKGPSTHGYTF
CDR3nt: TGTGCCAGCAGCAAGGGGCCAAGCACCCATGGCTACACCTTC

j_gene: TRBJ2-5
d_gene: -
len: 13
abundance: -
v_gene: TRBV2
CDR3aa: CASRTDSGGTQYF
CDR3nt: TGTGCCAGCAGGACGGACAGTGGGGGGACCCAGTACTTC

j_gene: TRBJ2-5
d_gene: -
len: 13
abundance: few
v_gene: TRBV27
CDR3aa: CASRRQGKVTQYF
CDR3nt: TGTGCCAGCAGGCGGCAGGGAAAAGTGACCCAGTACTTC

j_gene: TRBJ1-1
d_gene: TRBD1
len: 14
abundance: -
v_gene: TRBV9
CDR3aa: CASDGGTGGTEAFF
CDR3nt: TGTGCCAGCGACGGAGGGACAGGGGGGACTGAAGCTTTCTTT

j_gene: TRBJ2-2
d_gene: -
len: 12
abundance: -
v_gene: TRBV5-6
CDR3aa: CASRQNTGELFF
CDR3nt: TGTGCCAGCAGACAGAACACCGGGGAGCTGTTTTTT

j_gene: TRBJ1-1
d_gene: -
len: 13
abundance: few
v_gene: TRBV29-1
CDR3aa: CSAFPDSNTEAFF
CDR3nt: TGCAGCGCCTTCCCGGACAGCAACACTGAAGCTTTCTTT

j_gene: TRBJ1-1
d_gene: -
len: 14
abundance: -
v_gene: TRBV6-5
CDR3aa: CASSLGLWDTEAFF
CDR3nt: TGTGCCAGCAGTCTGGGACTTTGGGACACTGAAGCTTTCTTT

j_gene: TRBJ2-6
d_gene: -
len: 18
abundance: -
v_gene: TRBV18
CDR3aa: CASSTRTALRGGANVLTF
CDR3nt: TGTGCCAGCTCAACTCGGACAGCTCTAAGAGGTGGGGCCAACGTCCTGACTTTC

j_gene: TRBJ2-1
d_gene: -
len: 14
abundance: -
v_gene: TRBV15
CDR3aa: CATSGRQTPMGQFF
CDR3nt: TGTGCCACCAGCGGCCGACAGACCCCAATGGGGCAGTTCTTC

j_gene: TRBJ2-2
d_gene: -
len: 14
abundance: -
v_gene: TRBV10-1
CDR3aa: CASSTGQNTGELFF
CDR3nt: TGCGCCAGCAGTACGGGACAAAACACCGGGGAGCTGTTTTTT

j_gene: TRBJ1-3
d_gene: -
len: 13
abundance: -
v_gene: TRBV7-3
CDR3aa: CASSTGPGNTIYF
CDR3nt: TGTGCCAGCAGCACAGGACCCGGAAACACCATATATTTT

j_gene: TRBJ1-1
d_gene: -
len: 15
abundance: -
v_gene: TRBV18
CDR3aa: CASSPLAAVNTEAFF
CDR3nt: TGTGCCAGCTCACCACTTGCGGCGGTGAACACTGAAGCTTTCTTT

j_gene: TRBJ1-1
d_gene: -
len: 15
abundance: -
v_gene: TRBV7-8
CDR3aa: CASRPPTEGDTEAFF
CDR3nt: TGTGCCAGCAGGCCCCCTACAGAGGGGGACACTGAAGCTTTCTTT

j_gene: TRBJ2-7
d_gene: -
len: 12
abundance: -
v_gene: TRBV2
CDR3aa: CARSTGSYEQYF
CDR3nt: TGTGCCAGGAGTACAGGCTCCTACGAGCAGTACTTC

j_gene: TRBJ1-5
d_gene: -
len: 15
abundance: -
v_gene: TRBV19
CDR3aa: CASNPQGLSNQPQHF
CDR3nt: TGTGCCAGTAACCCACAGGGCCTTAGCAATCAGCCCCAGCATTTT

j_gene: TRBJ2-2
d_gene: -
len: 15
abundance: once
v_gene: TRBV6-1
CDR3aa: CASIISGGWAGELFF
CDR3nt: TGTGCCAGTATTATATCGGGGGGCTGGGCCGGGGAGCTGTTTTTT

j_gene: TRBJ2-7
d_gene: -
len: 13
abundance: -
v_gene: TRBV14
CDR3aa: CASSPKERYEQYF
CDR3nt: TGTGCCAGCAGCCCAAAAGAGAGATACGAGCAGTACTTC

j_gene: TRBJ1-6
d_gene: TRBD1
len: 13
abundance: -
v_gene: TRBV29-1
CDR3aa: CSVGQGDNSPLHF
CDR3nt: TGCAGCGTGGGACAGGGGGATAATTCACCCCTCCACTTT

j_gene: TRBJ1-2
d_gene: -
len: 11
abundance: -
v_gene: TRBV20-1
CDR3aa: CSARVPDGYTF
CDR3nt: TGCAGTGCTAGAGTTCCAGATGGCTACACCTTC

j_gene: TRBJ1-1
d_gene: -
len: 15
abundance: -
v_gene: TRBV19
CDR3aa: CASSIRTRRGTEAFF
CDR3nt: TGTGCCAGTAGTATACGGACACGCCGTGGGACTGAAGCTTTCTTT

j_gene: TRBJ1-4
d_gene: -
len: 15
abundance: -
v_gene: TRBV6-5
CDR3aa: CASTSPRGSNEKLFF
CDR3nt: TGTGCCAGCACCTCTCCCCGCGGAAGTAATGAAAAACTGTTTTTT

j_gene: TRBJ1-1
d_gene: TRBD1
len: 18
abundance: -
v_gene: TRBV2
CDR3aa: CASSEALLRDSKGTEAFF
CDR3nt: TGTGCCAGCAGTGAAGCGCTTCTCCGGGACAGCAAAGGAACTGAAGCTTTCTTT

j_gene: TRBJ2-3
d_gene: TRBD1
len: 15
abundance: -
v_gene: TRBV27
CDR3aa: CASSLGQGPTDTQYF
CDR3nt: TGTGCCAGCAGTCTGGGACAGGGTCCCACAGATACGCAGTATTTT

j_gene: TRBJ1-1
d_gene: TRBD1
len: 19
abundance: -
v_gene: TRBV4-1
CDR3aa: CASRIRLRDRGWKNTEAFF
CDR3nt: TGCGCCAGCAGGATAAGGTTGAGGGACAGGGGATGGAAGAACACTGAAGCTTTCTTT

j_gene: TRBJ1-1
d_gene: TRBD1
len: 14
abundance: few
v_gene: TRBV9
CDR3aa: CASSLWDRETEAFF
CDR3nt: TGTGCCAGCAGCCTTTGGGACAGGGAGACTGAAGCTTTCTTT

j_gene: TRBJ1-3
d_gene: -
len: 16
abundance: few
v_gene: TRBV7-9
CDR3aa: CASSFTSGAVGNTIYF
CDR3nt: TGTGCCAGCAGCTTCACCAGCGGGGCGGTCGGAAACACCATATATTTT

j_gene: TRBJ2-3
d_gene: -
len: 15
abundance: -
v_gene: TRBV29-1
CDR3aa: CSVVWRWIGVDTQYF
CDR3nt: TGCAGCGTTGTTTGGCGGTGGATAGGGGTAGATACGCAGTATTTT

j_gene: TRBJ1-1
d_gene: TRBD1
len: 13
abundance: -
v_gene: TRBV2
CDR3aa: CASRPRGSTEAFF
CDR3nt: TGTGCCAGCAGGCCCAGGGGGAGCACTGAAGCTTTCTTT

j_gene: TRBJ1-2
d_gene: TRBD1
len: 13
abundance: -
v_gene: TRBV5-4
CDR3aa: CASNLQGERGYTF
CDR3nt: TGTGCCAGCAACCTACAGGGGGAAAGGGGCTACACCTTC

j_gene: TRBJ1-1
d_gene: -
len: 13
abundance: -
v_gene: TRBV6-1
CDR3aa: CASSGIGRTEAFF
CDR3nt: TGTGCCAGCAGTGGGATTGGGCGCACTGAAGCTTTCTTT

j_gene: TRBJ2-1
d_gene: TRBD1
len: 17
abundance: -
v_gene: TRBV9
CDR3aa: CASSVDSGQGVMNEQFF
CDR3nt: TGTGCCAGCAGCGTAGATTCTGGGCAGGGGGTCATGAATGAGCAGTTCTTC

j_gene: TRBJ2-7
d_gene: -
len: 13
abundance: -
v_gene: TRBV7-9
CDR3aa: CASSLASYYEQYF
CDR3nt: TGTGCCAGCAGCTTAGCCAGTTACTACGAGCAGTACTTC

j_gene: TRBJ1-1
d_gene: -
len: 12
abundance: -
v_gene: TRBV7-9
CDR3aa: CASRRQTGEAFF
CDR3nt: TGTGCCAGCAGACGACAGACAGGTGAAGCTTTCTTT

j_gene: TRBJ1-5
d_gene: -
len: 17
abundance: -
v_gene: TRBV18
CDR3aa: CASSQLGDKAYNQPQHF
CDR3nt: TGTGCCAGCTCTCAACTAGGAGACAAGGCCTACAATCAGCCCCAGCATTTT

j_gene: TRBJ1-4
d_gene: -
len: 15
abundance: once
v_gene: TRBV7-9
CDR3aa: CASSLTEGDNEKLFF
CDR3nt: TGTGCCAGCAGCTTAACAGAGGGGGATAATGAAAAACTGTTTTTT